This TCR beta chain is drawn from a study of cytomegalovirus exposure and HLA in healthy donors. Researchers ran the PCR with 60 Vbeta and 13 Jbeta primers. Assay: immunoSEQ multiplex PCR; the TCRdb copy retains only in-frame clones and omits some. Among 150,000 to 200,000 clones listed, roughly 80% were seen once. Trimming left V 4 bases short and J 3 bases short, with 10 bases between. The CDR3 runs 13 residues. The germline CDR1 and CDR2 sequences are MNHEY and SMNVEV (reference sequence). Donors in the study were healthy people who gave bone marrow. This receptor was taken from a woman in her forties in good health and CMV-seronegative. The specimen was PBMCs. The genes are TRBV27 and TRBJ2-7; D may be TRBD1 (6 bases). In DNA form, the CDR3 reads TGTGCCAGCAGTTACCAACAGGGCTACGAGCAGTACTTC. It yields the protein CASSYQQGYEQYF.